This T cell receptor beta chain appears in the sequencing data of a study of blood T cell repertoires in COVID-19. Study summary: The United States, Italy and Spain were the sources of the acute and convalescent COVID-19 samples.

Sequencing used immunoSEQ multiplex PCR; TCRdb keeps in-frame clones, though not all of them. The sample has 200,000 or so clones, over 75% seen once. Unmatched junction bases numbered 4, after V lost 4 bases and J lost 2 bases. This CDR3 comprises 14 residues. Germline CDR1 reads SGDLS; CDR2 reads YYNGEE. The study drew participants aged roughly 18 to 95 years from some 25 US areas. Participants reported their clinical history, and cohort assignment relied on those reports. Sequencing input: PBMCs or T cells enriched from blood (not recorded which). The sequence was collected from a woman in her late teens or twenties in a cohort exposed to, infected with or recovered from COVID-19 (not recorded which). The chain has TRBV9 and TRBJ2-7; TRBD1 agrees at 9 bases. CDR3 DNA: TGTGCCAGCAGCCCTAGGGACAGGGCCTACGAGCAGTACTTC. The encoded protein is CASSPRDRAYEQYF.